This T cell receptor beta chain appears in the sequencing data of a study of blood T cell repertoires in COVID-19. Study information: Acute and convalescent COVID-19 samples came from the United States, Italy and Spain.

The V gene's germline CDR1 is SGHVS and CDR2 FNYEAQ. Trimming at V came to 5 bases and at J to 3 bases, leaving 4 bases not matched to a gene. This CDR3 spans 15 amino acids. How the authors handled the data: Estimated nucleated cell counts came from reference gene primer amplification. TCRdb keeps only in-frame clones here, not all; method: immunoSEQ multiplex PCR. V and J calls and clone size are those listed in that table; D and trimming were worked out from the DNA. The profile shows hundreds of thousands of clones, 70% to 90% of them singletons. The chain uses TRBV7-6 and TRBJ2-7; 13 bases agree with TRBD2. This TCR was sampled from a man between 18 and 35 years old with active or convalescent COVID-19. The specimen was peripheral blood. CDR3 protein: CASSPGLAGDYEQYF. CDR3 DNA: TGTGCCAGCAGCCCAGGACTAGCGGGAGACTACGAGCAGTACTTC.